These 25 T cell receptor beta chains share one sample of origin, sequenced in a study of graft-versus-host responses after intestinal transplantation. These receptors' targets are unknown. Sequenced by immunoSEQ multiplex PCR; TCRdb stores in-frame clones only, minus some. The table lists 84,000 or so clones, over 85% of them singletons. The specimen was unstimulated CD8+ T cells sorted from spleen or lymph node cells, collected before transplant. The receptor source for this set is a human donor who was the organ donor for an intestinal transplant.

The chain recombines TRBV27 with TRBJ2-6; 7 bases are a match to TRBD1. The germline gives CDR1 MNHEY, CDR2 SMNVEV (reference sequence). The V gene end was trimmed by 4 bases and the J gene end by 0 bases; junction bases not matched to a gene: 18. The CDR3 extends over 21 amino acids. Here the CDR3 reads CASSSCPCLGQSSSGANVLTF. Here the CDR3 DNA reads TGTGCCAGCAGTTCCTGCCCTTGTTTGGGACAGAGTAGCTCTGGGGCCAACGTCCTGACTTTC.

The V and J genes are TRBV6-5 and TRBJ1-4; TRBD1 is a possible D gene (6 bases). The V gene lost 1 base and the J gene lost 7 bases, with 16 bases spanning the gap. The germline V gene encodes CDR1 MNHEY and CDR2 SVGAGI. The CDR3 is 16 residues long. The CDR3 reads CASSYLRGGGSEKLFF. The CDR3 DNA reads TGTGCCAGCAGTTACTTGCGGGGAGGGGGAAGTGAAAAACTGTTTTTT.

The V gene is TRBV13, the J gene TRBJ2-3; the match to TRBD1 covers 10 bases. The length of the CDR3 is 15 residues. Trimming took 4 bases from V and 6 from J; bases not matched to a gene: 7. The germline V gene has CDR1 PRHDT and CDR2 FYEKMQ (reference sequence). CDR3 in amino acids: CASSYGTGVTDTQYF. The CDR3 bases are TGTGCCAGCAGCTACGGGACAGGGGTAACGGATACGCAGTATTTT.

The CDR3 is CASSFGQAYEQYF. The CDR3, as DNA: TGCGCCAGCAGCTTCGGACAGGCGTACGAGCAGTACTTC. The genes are TRBV5-1 and TRBJ2-7, with TRBD1 identical over 7 bases. CDR1 SGHRS and CDR2 YFSETQ come from the germline V gene. The CDR3 covers 13 residues. After removal of 2 bases from V and 4 bases from J, the junction contained 3 bases not matched to a gene.

V gene TRBV13 combines with J gene TRBJ2-1, with D tentatively TRBD2 (7 bases). Per the germline V gene, CDR1 is PRHDT and CDR2 is FYEKMQ (reference sequence). The length of the CDR3 is 14 residues. The V end lost 4 bases, the J end lost 14 bases, and 21 bases lay between the germline ends. The CDR3 DNA follows: TGTGCCAGCAGCTCTGCGGGGGCTCAAAGGGAGAAGTTCTTC. Its translation is CASSSAGAQREKFF.

This chain connects TRBV28 to TRBJ2-2, with D possibly matching TRBD1 (5 bases). Germline CDR1 and CDR2: MDHEN and SYDVKM. This CDR3 spans 12 amino acids. V shed 7 bases and J shed 5 bases, with 8 bases lying between them. CDR3 nucleotide sequence: TGTGCCAGCACCTACAGGACCGGGGAGCTGTTTTTT. It codes for CASTYRTGELFF.

The chain joins TRBV10-3 to TRBJ2-7; TRBD1 is a possible D gene (5 bases). The germline V gene encodes CDR1 ENHRY and CDR2 SYGVKD. The V and J ends lost 10 bases and 3 bases respectively, with 28 bases between them. There are 17 residues in the CDR3. The CDR3 spells CATRRAKLNSRIYEQYF. As DNA, the CDR3 is TGTGCCACCCGCAGGGCCAAACTCAACTCACGCATCTACGAGCAGTACTTC.

The chain has TRBV4-1 and TRBJ2-3; D possibly corresponds to TRBD2 (6 bases). The CDR3 consists of 16 residues. Trimming stripped 4 bases from V and 2 bases from J, with 16 bases between. From germline, CDR1 is MGHRA and CDR2 YSYEKL. CDR3 protein: CASSPPGVAATDTQYF. In DNA, the CDR3 is TGCGCCAGCAGCCCCCCTGGGGTAGCGGCCACAGATACGCAGTATTTT.

The chain joins TRBV6-1 to TRBJ2-7, with D possibly matching TRBD2 (6 bases). The CDR3 loop spans 13 amino acids. V was trimmed by 5 bases and J by 2 bases, leaving 10 bases between them. CDR1 is MNHNS, CDR2 SASEGT, per germline. The CDR3 bases are TGTGCCAGCAGTTGGGACTCGGCCTACGAGCAGTACTTC. Amino acid sequence: CASSWDSAYEQYF.

This clone occurred a few times. V is TRBV10-1 and J is TRBJ1-6; TRBD1 might be the D (6 bases). Trimming took off 9 bases at V and 5 bases at J, with 11 bases between the two ends. The CDR3 contains 13 residues. The V gene's germline CDR1 is WNHNN and CDR2 SYGVQD (reference sequence). The CDR3 loop reads CARPRQDNSPLHF. Here the CDR3 DNA reads TGCGCCAGACCGAGACAGGATAATTCACCCCTCCACTTT.

The V and J genes are TRBV7-6 and TRBJ1-1; 11 bases fit TRBD1. Germline V CDR1 and CDR2: SGHVS, FNYEAQ. This CDR3 spans 14 amino acids. V was clipped by 3 bases and J by 7 bases; unmatched bases: 4. CDR3 bases: TGTGCCAGCAGCTTCGGGACAGGGGGTGATGAAGCTTTCTTT. The encoded protein is CASSFGTGGDEAFF.

This sequence joins TRBV13 and TRBJ2-5; D not certain. The germline V and J ends were trimmed by 5 bases and 4 bases, with 11 bases remaining between them. Germline V gene data show CDR1 as PRHDT and CDR2 as FYEKMQ (reference sequence). The CDR3 is 13 amino acids. The DNA for the CDR3 is TGTGCCAGCAGCCCCCTGCCAGGAGAGACCCAGTACTTC. Protein sequence: CASSPLPGETQYF.

V gene TRBV4-1 combines with J gene TRBJ2-3; no reliable D call. Trimming removed 0 bases at V and 6 bases at J, with 13 bases between. This CDR3 has 15 amino acids. Germline CDR1 and CDR2: MGHRA and YSYEKL. The CDR3 DNA follows: TGCGCCAGCAGCCAAGAATACCCTCTTGCGGATACGCAGTATTTT. As protein: CASSQEYPLADTQYF.

The chain joins TRBV7-8 to TRBJ2-3; TRBD2 agrees at 11 bases. The V gene end was trimmed by 1 base and the J gene end by 4 bases; junction bases not matched to a gene: 4. Germline CDR1 is SGHVS and CDR2 is FQNEAQ. This CDR3 is 16 amino acids long. CDR3 in DNA: TGTGCCAGCAGCTTAGTAGCGGGGGGGTGGGCAGATACGCAGTATTTT. This codes for CASSLVAGGWADTQYF.

V gene TRBV4-3 combines with J gene TRBJ2-5; no clear D gene. Matching the DNA end better, TRBJ2-7 makes the J call doubtful. Germline V gene sequence: CDR1 LGHNA, CDR2 YSLEER. CDR3 length: 14 amino acids. The chain's CDR3 is CASSQRFSGHEQYF. CDR3 in DNA: TGCGCCAGCAGCCAACGTTTCTCAGGCCACGAGCAGTACTTC.

V is TRBV19 and J is TRBJ1-1; no definite D call. Germline V lookup: CDR1 LNHDA, CDR2 SQIVND (reference sequence). Trimming cost V 7 bases and J 10 bases, with 16 bases left between them. The CDR3 has 12 residues. In nucleotides, the CDR3 is TGTGCCAGTATGTTGTCGAACGCAGGAGCTTTCTTT. Translating it yields CASMLSNAGAFF.

The chain links TRBV6-6 to TRBJ2-7; D may be TRBD2 (5 bases). Trimming removed 2 bases at V and 5 bases at J, with 13 bases between. The CDR3 length is 14 residues. Looked up from germline, CDR1 is MNHNY and CDR2 is SVGAGI (reference sequence). The CDR3 nucleotides read TGTGCCAGCAGTTACGTCGGGGTCGGGGACGAGCAGTACTTC. Residues: CASSYVGVGDEQYF.

This chain joins TRBV6-5 and TRBJ1-1; D is unclear. Deletions cut 0 bases from V and 3 bases from J, with 11 bases between. The length of the CDR3 is 15 residues. Looked up from germline, CDR1 is MNHEY and CDR2 is SVGAGI. The CDR3 sequence: CASSYSRAADTEAFF. In DNA, the CDR3 is TGTGCCAGCAGTTACTCGAGGGCTGCGGACACTGAAGCTTTCTTT.

This chain connects TRBV7-2 to TRBJ2-7; 10 nucleotides agree with TRBD2. The germline V gene encodes CDR1 SGHTA and CDR2 FQGNSA. This CDR3 contains 16 residues. With V trimmed by 0 bases and J by 4 bases, 6 bases remained unmatched. The CDR3 protein is CASSLASGGLVYEQYF. The DNA of the CDR3 is TGTGCCAGCAGCTTAGCTAGCGGGGGGCTGGTTTACGAGCAGTACTTC.

The chain is built from TRBV19 and TRBJ1-1; tentatively, D is TRBD1 (6 bases). V was cut by 5 bases and J by 7 bases, with 14 bases left in between. The CDR3 runs 13 residues. Per the germline V gene, CDR1 is LNHDA and CDR2 is SQIVND (reference sequence). The CDR3 region has the DNA TGTGCCAGTAGTTTGAGGGGGTTAGTTGAAGCTTTCTTT. It yields the protein CASSLRGLVEAFF. Looking up the rest from reference TRBV19 and TRBJ1-1 gives the full variable domain: DGGITQSPKYLFRKEGQNVTLSCEQNLNHDAMYWYRQDPGQGLRLIYYSQIVNDFQKGDIAEGYSVSREKKESFPLTVTSAQKNPTAFYLCASSLRGLVEAFFGQGTRLTVV.

The chain links TRBV10-3 to TRBJ2-1, with 11 nucleotides matching TRBD2. Trimming at V came to 2 bases and at J to 7 bases, leaving 4 bases not matched to a gene. The CDR3 has 15 residues. Germline V gene lookup returns CDR1 ENHRY and CDR2 SYGVKD. The CDR3 here is CAISETSGSQNEQFF. The CDR3 DNA follows: TGTGCCATCAGTGAGACTAGCGGGAGTCAGAATGAGCAGTTCTTC.

The CDR3 DNA reads as TGTGCCAGCAGCTTGGTGGGGACTAGAGGTGAGACCCAGTACTTC. It translates to CASSLVGTRGETQYF. This chain links TRBV5-6 with TRBJ2-5, with 8 nucleotides matching TRBD2. Trimming at V came to 0 bases and at J to 5 bases, leaving 6 bases not matched to a gene. This CDR3 has 15 residues. Germline lookup yields CDR1 SGHDT and CDR2 YYEEEE.

The sample holds one count of this clone. The gene calls are TRBV13 and TRBJ2-5; the D is unclear. Looked up from germline, CDR1 is PRHDT and CDR2 is FYEKMQ (reference sequence). Between the trimmed V and J ends, which lost 1 base and 5 bases, there was a span of 8 bases. The CDR3 has 13 residues. Written as DNA, the CDR3 is TGTGCCAGCAGCTTAGCACTGCTTGAGACCCAGTACTTC. It translates to CASSLALLETQYF.

V is TRBV13 and J is TRBJ2-1; 14 bases are shared with TRBD2. The germline CDR1 and CDR2 sequences are PRHDT and FYEKMQ (reference sequence). V dropped 1 base and J dropped 9; count of bases not matched to a gene: 8. The CDR3 is 17 amino acids. The CDR3: CASSLVGTSGGYGEQFF. CDR3 nucleotides: TGTGCCAGCAGCTTAGTCGGGACTAGCGGGGGCTATGGTGAGCAGTTCTTC.

The rearrangement links TRBV5-6 to TRBJ2-7, with TRBD2 matching 11 bases. CDR1 is SGHDT, CDR2 YYEEEE, per germline. V shed 4 bases and J 4 bases; nucleotides not matched to a gene: 7. The CDR3 is 15 residues long. Here the CDR3 reads CASSQGTSGRYEQYF. In DNA, the CDR3 is TGTGCCAGCAGCCAAGGGACTAGCGGTCGATACGAGCAGTACTTC.